This T cell receptor beta chain was documented in a study of T cell changes during pregnancy in multiple sclerosis. Trimming cost V 3 bases and J 3 bases, with 14 bases left between them. CDR3 length: 15 amino acids. Germline V gene sequence: CDR1 LNHDA, CDR2 SQIVND (reference sequence). This table comes from immunoSEQ multiplex PCR, and its TCRdb copy is limited to in-frame clones, with some not included. In the table there are around 110,000 clones, roughly 92% of which are singletons. This material consisted of peripheral blood, taken after pregnancy. The receptor's source is a female donor with multiple sclerosis, enrolled in a pregnancy study. V is TRBV19 and J is TRBJ2-5, with D possibly matching TRBD2 (5 bases). The CDR3 region has the DNA TGTGCCAGTAGTATCCCCGCCCTGGGAGAAGAGACCCAGTACTTC. This translates into CASSIPALGEETQYF.